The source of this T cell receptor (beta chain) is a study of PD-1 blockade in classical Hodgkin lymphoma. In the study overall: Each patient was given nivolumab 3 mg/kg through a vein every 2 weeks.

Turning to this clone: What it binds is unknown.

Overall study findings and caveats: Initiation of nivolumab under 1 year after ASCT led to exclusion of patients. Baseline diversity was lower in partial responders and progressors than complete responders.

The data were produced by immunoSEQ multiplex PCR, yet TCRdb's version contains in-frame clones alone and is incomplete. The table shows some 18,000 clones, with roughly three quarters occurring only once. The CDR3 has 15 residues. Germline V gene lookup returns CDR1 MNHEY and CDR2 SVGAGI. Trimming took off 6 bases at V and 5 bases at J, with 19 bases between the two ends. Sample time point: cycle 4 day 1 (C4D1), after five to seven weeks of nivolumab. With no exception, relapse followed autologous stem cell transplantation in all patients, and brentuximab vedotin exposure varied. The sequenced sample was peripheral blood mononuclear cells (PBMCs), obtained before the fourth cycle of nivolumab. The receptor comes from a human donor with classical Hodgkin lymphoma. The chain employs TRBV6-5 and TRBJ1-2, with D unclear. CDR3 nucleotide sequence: TGTGCCAGCAGGAACCCTAGGAATTTTGATTATGGCTACACCTTC. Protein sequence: CASRNPRNFDYGYTF.